Listed below are T cell receptor beta chains from one sample, sequenced in a study of OX40 agonist ivuxolimab in advanced cancers. Generated by immunoSEQ multiplex PCR, the TCRdb table keeps only in-frame clones and is missing some. Of tens of thousands of clones in the sample, approximately 85% are singletons; the top ten hold 4.7%. The source material was CD4+ or CD8+ T cells sorted from blood, sampled in a trial of the OX40 agonist ivuxolimab. Receptors originate from an adult with an advanced solid tumor such as melanoma, head and neck, liver or kidney cancer. The CDR3 runs from the conserved cysteine through the conserved F or W. D genes are given only for firm matches. Part of the rows lack a size; the others show once, few, many or a class for expanded clones.

j_gene: TRBJ1-4; v_gene: TRBV7-8; abundance: few; d_gene: .; CDR3nt: TGTGCCAGCAGCACACGGTGGGATGAAAAACTGTTTTTT; CDR3aa: CASSTRWDEKLFF
j_gene: TRBJ2-7; v_gene: TRBV11-1; abundance: .; d_gene: TRBD1; CDR3nt: TGTGCCAGCAGCCCCGGACAGGGGGCAGGCGAGCAGTACTTC; CDR3aa: CASSPGQGAGEQYF
j_gene: TRBJ2-7; v_gene: TRBV28; abundance: .; d_gene: .; CDR3nt: TGTGCCAGCAGTTTTGGGGGGATTACCACTTTTCGGGAGTACTTC; CDR3aa: CASSFGGITTFREYF
j_gene: TRBJ2-5; v_gene: TRBV4-2; abundance: few; d_gene: .; CDR3nt: TGTGCCAGCAGCCCCCCTGGAGGGGATGAAGAGACCCAGTACTTC; CDR3aa: CASSPPGGDEETQYF
j_gene: TRBJ2-2; v_gene: TRBV27; abundance: once; d_gene: .; CDR3nt: TGTGCCAGCAGTTTAGCCGGGGAGCTGTTTTTT; CDR3aa: CASSLAGELFF
j_gene: TRBJ2-2; v_gene: TRBV6-6; abundance: .; d_gene: .; CDR3nt: TGTGCCAGCAGCCCCGCCGGGACGGGAAACACCGGGGAGCTGTTTTTT; CDR3aa: CASSPAGTGNTGELFF
j_gene: TRBJ2-6; v_gene: TRBV2; abundance: .; d_gene: .; CDR3nt: TGTGCCAGCGCAGGACGGTTTGACTCTGGGGCCAACGTCCTGACTTTC; CDR3aa: CASAGRFDSGANVLTF
j_gene: TRBJ2-7; v_gene: TRBV7-9; abundance: .; d_gene: .; CDR3nt: TGTGCCAGCAGTACTAGGTCCTACGAGCAGTACTTC; CDR3aa: CASSTRSYEQYF
j_gene: TRBJ2-3; v_gene: TRBV9; abundance: .; d_gene: .; CDR3nt: TGTGCCAGCAGCCCCTTACAGGGAGGTGCCACAGATACGCAGTATTTT; CDR3aa: CASSPLQGGATDTQYF
j_gene: TRBJ2-2; v_gene: TRBV27; abundance: few; d_gene: TRBD1; CDR3nt: TGTGCCAGCAGTCCCCCGGACAGGGAGGACACCGGGGAGCTGTTTTTT; CDR3aa: CASSPPDREDTGELFF
j_gene: TRBJ2-5; v_gene: TRBV11-2; abundance: .; d_gene: .; CDR3nt: TGTGCCAGCAGTCTTAGGCGGGGACAGCAAGAGACCCAGTACTTC; CDR3aa: CASSLRRGQQETQYF
j_gene: TRBJ2-3; v_gene: TRBV27; abundance: .; d_gene: .; CDR3nt: TGTGCCAGCAGTCCAGGGATAGCTAGCACAGATACGCAGTATTTT; CDR3aa: CASSPGIASTDTQYF
j_gene: TRBJ2-3; v_gene: TRBV7-3; abundance: few; d_gene: .; CDR3nt: TGTGCCAGCAGCGCAAGGCCTCGCGATACGCAGTATTTT; CDR3aa: CASSARPRDTQYF
j_gene: TRBJ2-7; v_gene: TRBV25-1; abundance: .; d_gene: .; CDR3nt: TGTGCCAGCAGTGACGATGGAGAGCAGTACTTC; CDR3aa: CASSDDGEQYF
j_gene: TRBJ2-1; v_gene: TRBV6-4; abundance: .; d_gene: .; CDR3nt: TGTGCCAGCAGTGACGGGGATTTCCATGAACAGTTCTTC; CDR3aa: CASSDGDFHEQFF
j_gene: TRBJ1-2; v_gene: TRBV11-2; abundance: .; d_gene: .; CDR3nt: TGTGCCAGCAGCTCCCCGGACGGGTCATCCCGCTACACCTTC; CDR3aa: CASSSPDGSSRYTF
j_gene: TRBJ2-5; v_gene: TRBV7-2; abundance: .; d_gene: .; CDR3nt: TGTGCCAGCAGCTCCGGGCCCCAAGGGACCCAGTACTTC; CDR3aa: CASSSGPQGTQYF
j_gene: TRBJ2-7; v_gene: TRBV19; abundance: .; d_gene: .; CDR3nt: TGTGCCAGTAGTCCTTCTAGCGCACGCTCCTACGAGCAGTACTTC; CDR3aa: CASSPSSARSYEQYF
j_gene: TRBJ1-4; v_gene: TRBV21-1; abundance: .; d_gene: .; CDR3nt: TGTGCCAGCAGCAGTTTCCGACTGGGCAGCTCTGAAAAACTGTTTTTT; CDR3aa: CASSSFRLGSSEKLFF
j_gene: TRBJ1-5; v_gene: TRBV19; abundance: few; d_gene: .; CDR3nt: TGTGCCAGTACGCAGGAACCAAGCAATCAGCCCCAGCATTTT; CDR3aa: CASTQEPSNQPQHF
j_gene: TRBJ2-7; v_gene: TRBV4-2; abundance: once; d_gene: .; CDR3nt: TGTGTCAGCAGCCAAGGTTCGGGCTCCCTATACGAGCAGTACTTC; CDR3aa: CVSSQGSGSLYEQYF
j_gene: TRBJ2-1; v_gene: TRBV18; abundance: .; d_gene: .; CDR3nt: TGTGCCAGCTCAGCGTTTGGGGATGAGCAGTTCTTC; CDR3aa: CASSAFGDEQFF
j_gene: TRBJ2-1; v_gene: TRBV7-3; abundance: .; d_gene: TRBD2; CDR3nt: TGTGCCAGCAGGGCTAGCGGGAGGCATAATGAGCAGTTCTTC; CDR3aa: CASRASGRHNEQFF
j_gene: TRBJ2-7; v_gene: TRBV5-4; abundance: .; d_gene: TRBD2; CDR3nt: TGTGCCAGCAGCTACGGGACTAGCGGCAGCTACGAGCAGTACTTC; CDR3aa: CASSYGTSGSYEQYF